These 22 T cell receptor beta chains were all obtained from the same sample, sequenced in a study of blood T cell repertoires in COVID-19. The protocol was immunoSEQ multiplex PCR, while the TCRdb copy is restricted to in-frame clones and leaves out a portion. The sample contains about 75,000 clones, about 88% of which appear only once. The sequenced material came from peripheral blood. The receptors originated from a human donor in a cohort sampled during active COVID-19.

J is TRBJ2-2 and V is TRBV19, with TRBD1 matching 8 bases. Germline-derived CDR1 and CDR2 are LNHDA and SQIVND (reference sequence). J was trimmed by 3 bases and V by 5 bases; bases with no gene match: 8. This CDR3 has 16 residues. DNA for the CDR3: TGTGCCAGTAGTCCCAGACAGGGGCGACACACCGGGGAGCTGTTTTTT. Protein: CASSPRQGRHTGELFF.

The chain couples TRBV3-1 (or the pseudogene TRBV3-2) to TRBJ1-2; D possibly corresponds to TRBD1 (6 bases). This CDR3 spans 14 amino acids. V was pared by 4 bases and J by 1 base, with 10 bases between. Germline V gene sequence: CDR1 LGHDT, CDR2 YNNKEL (reference sequence). The CDR3 bases are TGTGCCAGCAGCCCCAGGGGATATAACTATGGCTACACCTTC. Encoded protein: CASSPRGYNYGYTF.

The chain recombines TRBV7-9 with TRBJ1-1; perhaps TRBD1 as D (5 bases). With 5 bases removed from V and 2 bases from J, the gap between germline ends came to 9 bases. The V gene's germline CDR1 is SEHNR and CDR2 FQNEAQ (reference sequence). The CDR3 has 13 amino acids. CDR3 nucleotide sequence: TGTGCCAGCAGCCCAGGGTTAAACACTGAAGCTTTCTTT. Amino acids: CASSPGLNTEAFF.

V and J are TRBV27 and TRBJ2-7; possible D gene TRBD2, 6 bases. V was shortened by 5 bases and J by 1 base, with 18 bases between the two germline ends. Per the germline V gene, CDR1 is MNHEY and CDR2 is SMNVEV (reference sequence). The CDR3 covers 16 residues. CDR3 in DNA: TGTGCCAGCAGTCCCACGTCCGGGACTCTATCCTACGAGCAGTACTTC. Its translation is CASSPTSGTLSYEQYF.

This clone was detected only once. V and J are TRBV5-4 and TRBJ2-5; 9 bases are a match to TRBD2. Germline assignment: CDR1 SGHNT and CDR2 YYREEE (reference sequence). V was pared by 3 bases and J by 3 bases, with 6 bases of the junction left unmatched. The CDR3 loop spans 15 amino acids. CDR3 region: CASSSGLASKETQYF. For the CDR3, the DNA is TGTGCCAGCAGCTCCGGACTAGCGTCAAAAGAGACCCAGTACTTC. Drawing the rest from reference TRBV5-4 and TRBJ2-5, the complete variable domain is ETGVTQSPTHLIKTRGQQVTLRCSSQSGHNTVSWYQQALGQGPQFIFQYYREEENGRGNFPPRFSGLQFPNYSSELNVNALELDDSALYLCASSSGLASKETQYFGPGTRLLVL.

This chain links TRBV13 with TRBJ2-1; TRBD1 might be the D (8 bases). The CDR3 totals 16 residues. Germline V gene lookup returns CDR1 PRHDT and CDR2 FYEKMQ (reference sequence). The V gene lost 4 bases and the J gene lost 2 bases, with 15 bases spanning the gap. CDR3 residues: CASSSLTGGAYNEQFF. CDR3 bases: TGTGCCAGCAGCTCGCTAACAGGGGGGGCCTACAATGAGCAGTTCTTC.

The CDR3 DNA follows: TGTGCCAGCAGCTTAGTGTTACCGGGACAGGGACACAATGAGCAGTTCTTC. This codes for CASSLVLPGQGHNEQFF. This chain links TRBV7-6 with TRBJ2-1, with TRBD1 identical over 9 bases. Per the germline V gene, CDR1 is SGHVS and CDR2 is FNYEAQ. The J segment lost 5 bases and the V segment lost 1 base, leaving 9 bases of the junction unmatched. The CDR3 loop spans 17 amino acids.

The CDR3 protein is CASSSAGGVTGELFF. CDR3 coding DNA: TGTGCCAGCAGCTCAGCGGGAGGCGTCACCGGGGAGCTGTTTTTT. The chain has TRBV11-3 and TRBJ2-2; 9 nucleotides line up with TRBD2. There are 15 residues in the CDR3. V lost 4 bases and J lost 4; bases outside the gene matches: 4. The germline CDR1 and CDR2 sequences are SGHNT and YENEEA. Based on the CDR3 plus reference TRBV11-3 and TRBJ2-2, the full variable domain is EAGVVQSPRYKIIEKKQPVAFWCNPISGHNTLYWYLQNLGQGPELLIRYENEEAVDDSQLPKDRFSAERLKGVDSTLKIQPAELGDSAVYLCASSSAGGVTGELFFGEGSRLTVL.

The V call is TRBV10-3, the J call TRBJ1-1, with D perhaps matching TRBD1 (6 bases). This CDR3 has 13 residues. The V end lost 5 bases, the J end lost 11 bases, and 18 bases lay between the germline ends. The germline gives CDR1 ENHRY, CDR2 SYGVKD. The CDR3 sequence: CAISRDNSKSAFF. CDR3 DNA sequence: TGTGCCATCAGTCGGGACAACAGTAAGTCGGCTTTCTTT.

CDR3 amino acids: CASSQWDRVHEQYF. The CDR3 nucleotides are TGTGCCAGCAGCCAATGGGACAGGGTCCACGAGCAGTACTTC. The chain uses TRBV3-1 (or the pseudogene TRBV3-2) and TRBJ2-7; 9 nucleotides agree with TRBD1. This CDR3 has 14 amino acids. The ends lost 2 bases at V and 5 bases at J; junction bases unmatched: 4. Germline CDR1 LGHDT, CDR2 YNNKEL (reference sequence).

The rearrangement joins TRBV6-5 to TRBJ2-3, with 7 bases matching TRBD1. There are 15 residues in the CDR3. The V gene end was trimmed by 2 bases and the J gene end by 0 bases; junction bases not matched to a gene: 2. Germline values: CDR1 MNHEY, CDR2 SVGAGI. The CDR3 reads CASSYGTASTDTQYF. CDR3 coding DNA: TGTGCCAGCAGTTACGGGACAGCTAGCACAGATACGCAGTATTTT.

The rearrangement uses TRBV9 and TRBJ1-3; the match to TRBD1 covers 8 bases. Germline CDR1 SGDLS, CDR2 YYNGEE. The J segment lost 4 bases and the V segment lost 2 bases, leaving 5 bases of the junction unmatched. This CDR3 is 15 amino acids long. This chain's CDR3 is CASSVDQGAGNTIYF. DNA for the CDR3: TGTGCCAGCAGCGTGGACCAGGGGGCCGGAAACACCATATATTTT.

The genes are TRBV2 and TRBJ2-2, with 9 bases identical to TRBD2. CDR1 and CDR2 from the germline V gene are SNHLY and FYNNEI. The CDR3 spans 15 residues. With V trimmed by 4 bases and J by 6 bases, 6 bases remained unmatched. CDR3 DNA: TGTGCCAGCAGTGTTAGCGGGAGTCTGGCCGGGGAGCTGTTTTTT. It specifies CASSVSGSLAGELFF.

This clone was counted a single time. This chain uses TRBV4-2 with TRBJ1-4, with D possibly being TRBD1 (5 bases). The CDR3 has 17 residues. The germline gives CDR1 LGHNA, CDR2 YNFKEQ. The V end lost 3 bases, the J end lost 4 bases, and 18 bases lay between the germline ends. CDR3 sequence (DNA): TGTGCCAGCAGCCATCCTATAAGGGGAGGGGATAATGAAAAACTGTTTTTT. The encoded protein is CASSHPIRGGDNEKLFF.

The rearrangement joins TRBV19 to TRBJ2-2; D not certain. Trimming removed 0 bases from V and 3 bases from J, with 8 bases in between. Germline CDR1 is LNHDA and CDR2 is SQIVND (reference sequence). There are 15 residues in the CDR3. The DNA for the CDR3 is TGTGCCAGTAGTATAGATCTCAGATACACCGGGGAGCTGTTTTTT. Translating it yields CASSIDLRYTGELFF.

The rearrangement uses TRBV7-3 and TRBJ1-2; 12 bases are a match to TRBD1. Germline V CDR1 and CDR2: SGHTA, FQGTGA. The CDR3 is made up of 15 amino acids. V gave up 2 bases and J gave up 6 bases; unmatched junction bases: 4. CDR3 sequence reads: CASSLGTGGADGYTF. CDR3 in DNA: TGTGCCAGCAGCTTAGGGACAGGGGGCGCGGATGGCTACACCTTC.

This sequence joins TRBV3-1 (or the pseudogene TRBV3-2) and TRBJ1-2; 8 nucleotides match TRBD1. CDR3 length: 13 amino acids. Losses at the gene ends were 3 bases for V and 5 bases for J; bases not matched to a gene: 2. Germline V gene lookup returns CDR1 LGHDT and CDR2 YNNKEL (reference sequence). The CDR3 loop reads CASSHGQGYGYTF. The CDR3 DNA reads as TGTGCCAGCAGCCATGGACAGGGATATGGCTACACCTTC.

This clone was seen only a few times. The chain couples TRBV7-8 to TRBJ2-1, with TRBD1 identical over 7 bases. V was clipped by 4 bases and J by 7 bases; unmatched bases: 10. Germline CDR1 SGHVS, CDR2 FQNEAQ. This CDR3 comprises 15 residues. The CDR3 DNA reads as TGTGCCAGCAGCTCCACCGGGACAGTCACTAATGAGCAGTTCTTC. The encoded protein is CASSSTGTVTNEQFF. Complete variable domain (other parts from reference TRBV7-8 and TRBJ2-1): GAGVSQSPRYKVAKRGQDVALRCDPISGHVSLFWYQQALGQGPEFLTYFQNEAQLDKSGLPSDRFFAERPEGSVSTLKIQRTQQEDSAVYLCASSSTGTVTNEQFFGPGTRLTVL.

The gene calls are TRBV5-1 and TRBJ1-5, with 9 positions matching TRBD1. From germline, CDR1 is SGHRS and CDR2 YFSETQ. Trimming at V came to 2 bases and at J to 6 bases, leaving 9 bases not matched to a gene. CDR3 length equals 16 residues. Here the CDR3 reads CASSFTPGQGGQPQHF. The CDR3 DNA follows: TGCGCCAGCAGCTTTACCCCGGGACAGGGAGGTCAGCCCCAGCATTTT.

J is TRBJ1-3 and V is TRBV21-1; TRBD1, the table's D call, lacks a check against the DNA. TRBV21-1 is a pseudogene segment. The CDR3 is 18 residues long. In DNA, the CDR3 is TGTGCCAGCAGCCATACGCCGGGACAAATGGGCTATGGAAACACCATATATTTT. Protein sequence: CASSHTPGQMGYGNTIYF.

The chain recombines TRBV4-1 with TRBJ2-2; D possibly corresponds to TRBD1 (6 bases). CDR1 is MGHRA, CDR2 YSYEKL, per germline. V lost 0 bases to trimming and J lost 6 bases, with 14 bases between them. This CDR3 is 16 amino acids long. CDR3 bases: TGCGCCAGCAGCCAAGATCATACAGGGTTTCCCGGGGAGCTGTTTTTT. Translation gives CASSQDHTGFPGELFF.

This chain uses TRBV6-2 or TRBV6-3 with TRBJ2-1; D not certain. The CDR3 sequence is 12 residues long. Germline V CDR1 and CDR2: MNHEY, SVGEGT. Trimming took 4 bases from V and 7 from J, leaving 8 bases between them. CDR3 sequence (DNA): TGTGCCAGCAGTTTCAGAAGTAATGAGCAGTTCTTC. Residues: CASSFRSNEQFF.